These 16 T cell receptor beta chains came from one sample sequenced in a study of CD8 T cells in Susac syndrome. An input of about 0.5 to 1 ug of RNA was subjected to reverse transcription using random hexamers. TCRdb passed the immunoSEQ multiplex PCR reads through MiXCR, listing each CDR3 protein once. The sample shows 160,000 or so distinct CDR3 sequences, roughly 95% of them seen only once. The sample taken for sequencing was CD4+ T cells from PBMCs. The receptors come from a human donor with multiple sclerosis.

The rearrangement joins TRBV27 to TRBJ2-1; D remains unclear. Per the germline V gene, CDR1 is MNHEY and CDR2 is SMNVEV (reference sequence). The length of the CDR3 is 13 residues. Between the trimmed V and J ends, which lost 2 bases and 8 bases, there was a span of 10 bases. CDR3 sequence (DNA): TGTGCCAGCAGTTTAATGAATGAGGATGAGCAGTTCTTC. Protein sequence: CASSLMNEDEQFF.

The V and J genes are TRBV12-3 or TRBV12-4 and TRBJ2-3, with D perhaps given as TRBD1 or TRBD2 (5 bases each). The CDR3 is made up of 15 amino acids. V shed 0 bases and J shed 4 bases, with 11 bases lying between them. CDR3 sequence reads: CASSLAGPQADTQYF. DNA of the CDR3: TGTGCCAGCAGTTTAGCGGGACCTCAAGCAGATACGCAGTATTTT.

V is TRBV25-1 and J is TRBJ2-5; D may be TRBD2 (7 bases). Trimming stripped 7 bases from V and 5 bases from J, with 17 bases between. The length of the CDR3 is 14 residues. CDR1 is MGHDK, CDR2 SYGVNS, per germline. The CDR3 is CASTPGGREETQYF. CDR3 bases: TGTGCCAGCACCCCCGGGGGGCGAGAGGAGACCCAGTACTTC.

The rearrangement joins TRBV5-1 to TRBJ2-5; possible D gene TRBD1, 6 bases. Germline CDR1 reads SGHRS; CDR2 reads YFSETQ. This CDR3 is built from 14 residues. V was pared by 2 bases and J by 0 bases, with 8 bases between. CDR3 in amino acids: CASSFQGNQETQYF. As DNA, the CDR3 is TGCGCCAGCAGCTTCCAGGGGAACCAAGAGACCCAGTACTTC.

J is TRBJ2-1 and V is TRBV14; tentatively, D is TRBD1 or TRBD2 (5 bases each). The V and J ends lost 1 base and 12 bases respectively, with 10 bases between them. This CDR3 is built from 12 residues. Looked up from germline, CDR1 is SGHDN and CDR2 is FVKESK. CDR3 amino acids: CASSQAGTTQFF. CDR3 sequence (DNA): TGTGCCAGCAGCCAAGCTGGGACCACGCAGTTCTTC.

The chain employs TRBV12-3 or TRBV12-4 and TRBJ1-5, with D uncertain. V shed 8 bases and J shed 1 base, with 12 bases lying between them. The CDR3 contains 14 residues. CDR3 loop: CASASSLSNQPQHF. The CDR3 DNA follows: TGTGCCAGCGCCAGCAGTTTAAGCAATCAGCCCCAGCATTTT.

The chain has TRBV18 and TRBJ2-4; D is uncertain. The germline gives CDR1 KGHSH, CDR2 LQKENI. The length of the CDR3 is 13 residues. The V end was cut by 2 bases, the J end by 5 bases, with 7 bases between. DNA of the CDR3: TGTGCCAGCTCACCAAACAGCCAAAACATTCAGTACTTC. Its translation is CASSPNSQNIQYF.

The V and J genes are TRBV6-6 and TRBJ2-1; D remains unclear. With 6 bases removed from V and 2 bases from J, the gap between germline ends came to 11 bases. Per the germline V gene, CDR1 is MNHNY and CDR2 is SVGAGI (reference sequence). The CDR3 consists of 14 residues. CDR3 amino acids: CASRSRLPYNEQFF. CDR3 bases: TGTGCCAGCAGATCCAGGCTTCCCTACAATGAGCAGTTCTTC.

The gene calls are TRBV7-2 and TRBJ2-3; 11 bases match TRBD2. The CDR3 has 16 residues. V lost 1 base and J lost 6; bases outside the gene matches: 6. Germline V lookup: CDR1 SGHTA, CDR2 FQGNSA. DNA for the CDR3: TGTGCCAGCAGCTTAGTAGCGGGAGGGCGAATGGATACGCAGTATTTT. Amino acid sequence: CASSLVAGGRMDTQYF.

This chain links TRBV15 with TRBJ1-2; no reliable D call. V shed 0 bases and J shed 6 bases, with 14 bases lying between them. CDR1 and CDR2 (germline): LNHNV, YYDKDF (reference sequence). The CDR3 covers 15 residues. The CDR3 spells CATSRDHGRINGYTF. The CDR3 nucleotides read TGTGCCACCAGCAGAGATCATGGGAGGATCAATGGCTACACCTTC.

This clonotype was found once. This chain links TRBV20-1 with TRBJ1-4; a weak D match, TRBD1 (5 bases). Germline assignment: CDR1 DFQATT and CDR2 SNEGSKA (reference sequence). This CDR3 region has 15 residues. With 0 bases removed from V and 8 bases from J, the gap between germline ends came to 16 bases. The CDR3 DNA reads as TGCAGTGCTAGAGATGAAGGGAGGGGAGGCGAAAAACTGTTTTTT. Protein product: CSARDEGRGGEKLFF.

The gene calls are TRBV6-2 or TRBV6-3 and TRBJ1-2; TRBD1 is a possible D gene (6 bases). V was cut by 5 bases and J by 6 bases, with 13 bases left in between. The CDR3 has 13 residues. Germline assignment: CDR1 MNHEY and CDR2 SVGEGT. The chain's CDR3 is CASSPRDINGYTF. The CDR3 coding sequence is TGTGCCAGCAGTCCCCGGGACATCAATGGCTACACCTTC.

V and J are TRBV28 and TRBJ2-3; D remains ambiguous. Trimming took 2 bases from V and 4 from J, leaving 7 bases between them. Germline values: CDR1 MDHEN, CDR2 SYDVKM. The CDR3 has 13 amino acids. As DNA, the CDR3 is TGTGCCAGCAGTTTAGCCGCTTCAGATACGCAGTATTTT. Residues: CASSLAASDTQYF.

The chain couples TRBV25-1 to TRBJ2-7; 8 bases fit TRBD2. The junction had 5 bases not matched to a gene; V was cut back by 5 bases and J by 2 bases. This CDR3 region has 14 residues. The germline V gene has CDR1 MGHDK and CDR2 SYGVNS. The CDR3 nucleotides are TGTGCCAGCAGTCAGACGGGAGGGCCCTACGAGCAGTACTTC. As protein: CASSQTGGPYEQYF.

The rearrangement uses TRBV30 and TRBJ2-3, with D possibly TRBD1 on 6 matching bases. Germline-derived CDR1 and CDR2 are GTSNPN and SVGIG (reference sequence). The CDR3 contains 14 residues. V was pared by 0 bases and J by 3 bases, with 10 bases between. The CDR3 DNA follows: TGTGCCTGGAGTGTACAGGGCGGAACAGATACGCAGTATTTT. This encodes CAWSVQGGTDTQYF.

The J gene is TRBJ1-1, the V gene TRBV12-3 or TRBV12-4, with 9 nucleotides matching TRBD1. V lost 10 bases to trimming and J lost 8 bases; unmatched junction nucleotides: 8. This CDR3 comprises 12 residues. The CDR3 DNA is TGTGCCACCGACAGGGGGGTTGTGGAAGCTTTCTTT. Translating gives CATDRGVVEAFF.